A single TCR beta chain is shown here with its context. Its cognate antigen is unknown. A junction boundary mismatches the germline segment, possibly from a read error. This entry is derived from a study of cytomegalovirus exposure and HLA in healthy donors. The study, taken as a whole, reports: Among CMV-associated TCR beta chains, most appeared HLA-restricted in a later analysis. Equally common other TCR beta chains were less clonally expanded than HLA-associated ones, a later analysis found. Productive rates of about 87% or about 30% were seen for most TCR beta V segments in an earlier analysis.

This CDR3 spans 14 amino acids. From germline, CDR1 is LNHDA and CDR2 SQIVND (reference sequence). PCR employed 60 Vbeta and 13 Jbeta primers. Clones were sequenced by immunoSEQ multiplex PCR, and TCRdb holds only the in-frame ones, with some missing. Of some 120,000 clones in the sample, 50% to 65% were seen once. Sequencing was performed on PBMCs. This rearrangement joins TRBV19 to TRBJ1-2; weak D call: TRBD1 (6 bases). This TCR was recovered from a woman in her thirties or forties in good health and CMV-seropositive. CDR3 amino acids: CASGIRQATYGYTF. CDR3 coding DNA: TGTGCCAGTGGTATCCGACAGGCCACTTATGGCTACACCTTC.